This TCR beta chain was profiled in a study of Ad26.COV2.S vaccination and SARS-CoV-2 variants. Broader study findings: Overall T cell responses may have been underestimated by the analyses of TCR breadth and depth.

Of note for this clone: Its target is unknown.

Per germline, CDR1 SGDLS and CDR2 YYNGEE. The CDR3 spans 15 residues. V dropped 4 bases and J dropped 8; count of bases not matched to a gene: 9. Profiling relied on immunoSEQ multiplex PCR, and the TCRdb table lists in-frame clones only, not all of them. The table lists about 680,000 clones, 89% of them singletons. Documented treatment: around 19 received Ad26.COV2.S at low or high dose, single or two shots; several received placebo; per-sample allocation not given. Samples came from day 63 after the first vaccine or placebo injection. An adult aged 18-55 years in Boston served as the donor. Its platform was an Ad26 vector, and its expressed antigen was Wuhan-strain SARS-CoV-2 spike.

This TCR was sampled from a person between 18 and 59 years old who received the Ad26.COV2.S COVID-19 vaccine or a placebo. The chain combines TRBV9 with TRBJ1-4; 9 bases are a match to TRBD1. Here the sequenced sample was peripheral blood, taken in a trial of Ad26.COV2.S vaccine versus placebo. The CDR3 bases are TGTGCCAGCAGCTCCCCGGACAGGGGTCCCGAAAAACTGTTTTTT. Translation gives CASSSPDRGPEKLFF.